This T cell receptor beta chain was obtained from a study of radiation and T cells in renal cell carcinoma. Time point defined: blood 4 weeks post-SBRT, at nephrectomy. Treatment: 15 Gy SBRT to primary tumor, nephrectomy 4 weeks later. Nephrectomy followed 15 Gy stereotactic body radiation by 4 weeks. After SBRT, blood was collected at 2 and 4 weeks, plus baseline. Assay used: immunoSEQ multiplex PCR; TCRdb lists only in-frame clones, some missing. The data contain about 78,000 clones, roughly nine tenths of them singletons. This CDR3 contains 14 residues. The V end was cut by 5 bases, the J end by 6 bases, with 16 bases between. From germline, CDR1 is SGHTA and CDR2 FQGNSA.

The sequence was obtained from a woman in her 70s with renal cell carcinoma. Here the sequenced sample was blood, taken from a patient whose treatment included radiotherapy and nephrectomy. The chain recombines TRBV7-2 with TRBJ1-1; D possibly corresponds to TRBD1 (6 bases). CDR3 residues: CASSAHRVGAEAFF. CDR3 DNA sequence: TGTGCCAGCAGCGCTCACAGGGTAGGCGCTGAAGCTTTCTTT. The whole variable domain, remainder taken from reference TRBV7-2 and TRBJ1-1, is GAGVSQSPSNKVTEKGKDVELRCDPISGHTALYWYRQSLGQGLEFLIYFQGNSAPDKSGLPSDRFSAERTGGSVSTLTIQRTQQEDSAVYLCASSAHRVGAEAFFGQGTRLTVV.